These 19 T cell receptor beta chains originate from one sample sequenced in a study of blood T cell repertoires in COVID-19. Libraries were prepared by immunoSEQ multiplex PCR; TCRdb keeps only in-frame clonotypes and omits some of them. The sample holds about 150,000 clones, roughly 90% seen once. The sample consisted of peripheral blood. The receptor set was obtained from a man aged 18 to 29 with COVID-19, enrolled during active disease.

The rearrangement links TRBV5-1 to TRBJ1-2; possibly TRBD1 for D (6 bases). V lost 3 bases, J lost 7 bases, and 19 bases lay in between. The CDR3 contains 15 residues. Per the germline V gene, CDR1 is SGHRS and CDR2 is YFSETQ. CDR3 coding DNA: TGCGCCAGCAGCTCCACACAGGGCGGGTACTCTGGCTACACCTTC. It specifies CASSSTQGGYSGYTF.

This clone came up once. The CDR3 DNA sequence: TGTGCCAGCAGCCTCAGGGTGGGGCAGCCCCAGCATTTT. Protein product: CASSLRVGQPQHF. The chain employs TRBV12-3 or TRBV12-4 and TRBJ1-5, with a possible D match to TRBD1 (5 bases). Deletions cut 6 bases from V and 7 bases from J, with 13 bases between. The CDR3 length is 13 residues.

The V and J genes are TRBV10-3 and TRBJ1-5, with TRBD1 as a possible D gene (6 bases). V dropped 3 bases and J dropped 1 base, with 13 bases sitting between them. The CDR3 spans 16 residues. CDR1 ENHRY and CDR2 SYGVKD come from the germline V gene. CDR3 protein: CAISETTGGSNQPQHF. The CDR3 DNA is TGTGCCATCAGTGAAACGACAGGCGGGAGCAATCAGCCCCAGCATTTT.

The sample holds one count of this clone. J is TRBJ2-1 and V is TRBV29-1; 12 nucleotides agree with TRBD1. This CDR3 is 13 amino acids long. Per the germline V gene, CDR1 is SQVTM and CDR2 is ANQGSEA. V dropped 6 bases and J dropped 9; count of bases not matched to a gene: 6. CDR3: CSVAGTGGTEQFF. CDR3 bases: TGCAGCGTCGCCGGGACAGGGGGCACTGAGCAGTTCTTC.

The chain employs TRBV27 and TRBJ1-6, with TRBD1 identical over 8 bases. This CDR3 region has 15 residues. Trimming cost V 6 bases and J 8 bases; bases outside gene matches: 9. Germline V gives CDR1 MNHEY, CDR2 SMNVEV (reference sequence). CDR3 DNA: TGTGCCAGCAGCCCGACAGGGGCTAGGTATTCACCCCTCCACTTT. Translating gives CASSPTGARYSPLHF.

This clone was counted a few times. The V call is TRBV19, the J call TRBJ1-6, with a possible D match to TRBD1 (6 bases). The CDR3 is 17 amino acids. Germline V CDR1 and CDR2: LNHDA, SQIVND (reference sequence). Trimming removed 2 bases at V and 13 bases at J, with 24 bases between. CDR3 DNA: TGTGCCAGTAGTATAAGTCTTGGGGGCTCTCCAAGATCCCCCCTCCACTTT. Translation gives CASSISLGGSPRSPLHF.

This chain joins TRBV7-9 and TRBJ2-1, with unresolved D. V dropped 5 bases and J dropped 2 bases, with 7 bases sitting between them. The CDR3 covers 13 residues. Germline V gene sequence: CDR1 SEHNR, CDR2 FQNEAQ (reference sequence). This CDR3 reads CASSPVAYNEQFF. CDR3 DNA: TGTGCCAGCAGCCCCGTAGCCTACAATGAGCAGTTCTTC.

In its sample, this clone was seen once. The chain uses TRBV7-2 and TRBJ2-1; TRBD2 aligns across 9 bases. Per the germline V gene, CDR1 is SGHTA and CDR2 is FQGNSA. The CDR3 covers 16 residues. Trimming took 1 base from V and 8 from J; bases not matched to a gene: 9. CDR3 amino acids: CASSLGGLAGLDEQFF. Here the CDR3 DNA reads TGTGCCAGCAGCTTAGGAGGGCTAGCGGGACTGGATGAGCAGTTCTTC.

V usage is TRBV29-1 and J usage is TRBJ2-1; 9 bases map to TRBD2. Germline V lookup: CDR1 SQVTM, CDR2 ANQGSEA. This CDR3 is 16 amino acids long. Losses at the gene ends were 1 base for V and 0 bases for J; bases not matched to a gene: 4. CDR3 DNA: TGCAGCGTTGAAGCACTAGCGGGTAGCTCCTACAATGAGCAGTTCTTC. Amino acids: CSVEALAGSSYNEQFF.

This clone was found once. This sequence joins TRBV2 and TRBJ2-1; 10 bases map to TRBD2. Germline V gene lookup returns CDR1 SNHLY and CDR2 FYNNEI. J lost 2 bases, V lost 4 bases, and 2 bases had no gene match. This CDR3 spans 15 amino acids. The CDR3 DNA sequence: TGTGCCAGCAGTGGAGGGACTAGCGCCTACAATGAGCAGTTCTTC. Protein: CASSGGTSAYNEQFF.

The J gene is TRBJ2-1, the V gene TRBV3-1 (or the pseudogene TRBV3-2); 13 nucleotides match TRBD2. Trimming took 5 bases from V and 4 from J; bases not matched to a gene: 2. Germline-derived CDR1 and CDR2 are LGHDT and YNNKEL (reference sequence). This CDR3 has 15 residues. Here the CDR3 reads CASSGTSGAYNEQFF. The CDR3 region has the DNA TGTGCCAGCAGCGGGACTAGCGGGGCTTACAATGAGCAGTTCTTC.

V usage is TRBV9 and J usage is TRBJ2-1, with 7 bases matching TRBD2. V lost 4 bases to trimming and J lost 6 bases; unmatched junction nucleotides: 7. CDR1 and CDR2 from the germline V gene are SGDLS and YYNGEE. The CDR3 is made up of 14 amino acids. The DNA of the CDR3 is TGTGCCAGCAGCCCCGCAGGGAGGGGCAATGAGCAGTTCTTC. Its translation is CASSPAGRGNEQFF.

DNA for the CDR3: TGCGCCAGCAGCCACGGGACAGATAGCAATCAGCCCCAGCATTTT. Translation gives CASSHGTDSNQPQHF. The chain carries TRBV4-3 and TRBJ1-5; TRBD1 matches at 7 bases. The CDR3 spans 15 residues. Germline values: CDR1 LGHNA, CDR2 YSLEER. J gave up 0 bases and V 3 bases, and 2 bases lay outside the gene matches.

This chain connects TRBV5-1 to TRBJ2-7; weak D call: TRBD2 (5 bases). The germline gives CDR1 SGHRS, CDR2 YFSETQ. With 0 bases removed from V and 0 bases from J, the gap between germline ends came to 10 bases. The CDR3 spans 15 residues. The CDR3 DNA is TGCGCCAGCAGCTTGGAGCGGAGCGGCTCCTACGAGCAGTACTTC. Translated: CASSLERSGSYEQYF.

CDR3 nucleotides: TGTGCCAGCAGCGTAGCCGGTGCGGCGGGAGGGTATGAGACCCAGTACTTC. This translates into CASSVAGAAGGYETQYF. This chain uses TRBV9 with TRBJ2-5; 9 bases match TRBD2. Per the germline V gene, CDR1 is SGDLS and CDR2 is YYNGEE. The CDR3 covers 17 residues. V was clipped by 0 bases and J by 5 bases; unmatched bases: 11.

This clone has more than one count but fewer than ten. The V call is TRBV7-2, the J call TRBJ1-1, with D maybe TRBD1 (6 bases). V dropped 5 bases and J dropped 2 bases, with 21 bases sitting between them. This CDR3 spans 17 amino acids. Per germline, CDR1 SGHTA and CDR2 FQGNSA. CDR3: CASSTSGGRPFNTEAFF. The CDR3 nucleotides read TGTGCCAGCAGCACCTCCGGGGGGCGCCCATTTAACACTGAAGCTTTCTTT.

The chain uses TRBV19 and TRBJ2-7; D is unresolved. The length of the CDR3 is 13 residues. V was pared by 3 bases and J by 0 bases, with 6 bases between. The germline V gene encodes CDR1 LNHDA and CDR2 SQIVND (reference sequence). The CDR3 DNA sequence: TGTGCCAGTAGTATGGTTAGCTCCTACGAGCAGTACTTC. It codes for CASSMVSSYEQYF.

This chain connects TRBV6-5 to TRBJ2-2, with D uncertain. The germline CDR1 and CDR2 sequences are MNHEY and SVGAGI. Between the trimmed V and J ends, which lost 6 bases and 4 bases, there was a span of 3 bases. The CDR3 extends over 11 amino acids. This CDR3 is CASSITGELFF. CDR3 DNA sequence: TGTGCCAGCAGCATCACCGGGGAGCTGTTTTTT.

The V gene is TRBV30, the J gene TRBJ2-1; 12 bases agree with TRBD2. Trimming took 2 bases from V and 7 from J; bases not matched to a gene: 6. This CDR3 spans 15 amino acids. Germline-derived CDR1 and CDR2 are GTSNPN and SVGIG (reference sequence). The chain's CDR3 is CAWSRTSGTRNEQFF. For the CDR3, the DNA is TGTGCCTGGAGTAGGACTAGCGGGACTCGAAATGAGCAGTTCTTC.